The 21 T cell receptor beta chains listed next were all sequenced from one sample in a study of blood T cell repertoires in COVID-19. Here immunoSEQ multiplex PCR was the method, and the copy in TCRdb shows in-frame clones only, minus some. The profile covers approximately 200,000 clones, with 86% appearing a single time and around 8.6% taken by the ten largest. Sequencing was performed on PBMCs or T cells enriched from blood (not recorded which). Receptors were obtained from a woman under 40 who had recovered from COVID-19.

The genes are TRBV29-1 and TRBJ2-5; TRBD2 agrees at 12 bases. J lost 4 bases, V lost 7 bases, and 7 bases had no gene match. Germline CDR1 and CDR2: SQVTM and ANQGSEA. CDR3 size: 14 residues. The CDR3 sequence is CSALTSGGGETQYF. The CDR3 nucleotides are TGCAGCGCGCTGACTAGCGGGGGCGGAGAGACCCAGTACTTC.

This clone was found a few times. The V and J genes are TRBV25-1 and TRBJ1-6; D is ambiguous. Germline V CDR1 and CDR2: MGHDK, SYGVNS. This CDR3 is built from 17 residues. The V and J ends lost 3 bases and 3 bases respectively, with 15 bases between them. CDR3 sequence: CASSDSPQRVYNSPLHF. The CDR3 coding sequence is TGTGCCAGCAGTGATAGCCCCCAGAGGGTCTATAATTCACCCCTCCACTTT.

This sequence joins TRBV1 and TRBJ2-7; the table's D call, TRBD2, was not checked against the DNA. TRBV1 is an annotated pseudogene. CDR3 length: 15 amino acids. CDR3 DNA sequence: TGCACCAGCAGCCAGCTCCCCAGCCCCCGGGGCGAGCAGTACTTC. This sequence encodes CTSSQLPSPRGEQYF.

The J gene is TRBJ2-7, the V gene TRBV19, with TRBD1 identical over 9 bases. This CDR3 is built from 15 residues. The V gene's germline CDR1 is LNHDA and CDR2 SQIVND (reference sequence). With 3 bases clipped from V and 4 bases from J, the junction kept 7 bases outside the gene matches. CDR3 in amino acids: CASSIGQGLMYEQYF. The CDR3 DNA reads as TGTGCCAGTAGTATCGGACAGGGGCTAATGTACGAGCAGTACTTC.

This chain uses TRBV19 with TRBJ2-2; perhaps TRBD2 as D (5 bases). This CDR3 has 14 residues. Germline V gives CDR1 LNHDA, CDR2 SQIVND (reference sequence). The V end was cut by 5 bases, the J end by 5 bases, with 12 bases between. CDR3 region: CASSPAGGTGELFF. Written as DNA, the CDR3 is TGTGCCAGTAGTCCCGCCGGAGGAACCGGGGAGCTGTTTTTT.

This clone showed up just a few times. The gene calls are TRBV2 and TRBJ1-5; TRBD1 matches 7 bases. Germline CDR1 reads SNHLY; CDR2 reads FYNNEI. CDR3 length equals 13 residues. V shed 7 bases and J 4 bases; nucleotides not matched to a gene: 4. As DNA, the CDR3 is TGTGCCAGCACCGGGACAGAAAATCAGCCCCAGCATTTT. Translating gives CASTGTENQPQHF.

This chain connects TRBV2 to TRBJ2-5; TRBD1 might be the D (6 bases). V was pared by 0 bases and J by 4 bases, with 9 bases between. Per germline, CDR1 SNHLY and CDR2 FYNNEI. The CDR3 is 14 amino acids. The CDR3 nucleotides are TGTGCCAGCAGTGAAGCTGGGACAAGAGAGACCCAGTACTTC. The encoded protein is CASSEAGTRETQYF. The complete variable domain, with remaining parts taken from reference TRBV2 and TRBJ2-5, reads EPEVTQTPSHQVTQMGQEVILRCVPISNHLYFYWYRQILGQKVEFLVSFYNNEISEKSEIFDDQFSVERPDGSNFTLKIRSTKLEDSAMYFCASSEAGTRETQYFGPGTRLLVL.

The genes are TRBV6-1 and TRBJ1-3, with D perhaps matching TRBD1 (6 bases). CDR1 is MNHNS and CDR2 is SASEGT in the germline V gene. The CDR3 consists of 18 residues. V dropped 4 bases and J dropped 3 bases, with 22 bases sitting between them. As DNA, the CDR3 is TGTGCCAGCAGTGGGTCGTCGGCCAGGGGCGCCCGTGGAAACACCATATATTTT. It is translated as CASSGSSARGARGNTIYF.

This rearrangement joins TRBV4-2 to TRBJ2-5; D gene uncertain. This CDR3 has 14 residues. The ends were cut back, 0 bases at V and 2 bases at J, with 7 bases in the middle. Looked up from germline, CDR1 is LGHNA and CDR2 is YNFKEQ. CDR3 nucleotide sequence: TGTGCCAGCAGCCAAGAAGGAGCTCAAGAGACCCAGTACTTC. This codes for CASSQEGAQETQYF.

This clone came up a few times. CDR3 region: CASSFGTSTGELFF. As DNA, the CDR3 is TGTGCCAGCAGTTTTGGGACTAGCACCGGGGAGCTGTTTTTT. J is TRBJ2-2 and V is TRBV27, with 8 positions matching TRBD2. The CDR3 has 14 amino acids. Germline values: CDR1 MNHEY, CDR2 SMNVEV (reference sequence). V was pared by 3 bases and J by 4 bases, with 1 base of the junction left unmatched.

The chain couples TRBV3-1 (or the pseudogene TRBV3-2) to TRBJ2-4; 7 nucleotides match TRBD2. Germline V gene lookup returns CDR1 LGHDT and CDR2 YNNKEL (reference sequence). The ends lost 8 bases at V and 0 bases at J; junction bases unmatched: 7. The CDR3 length is 15 residues. For the CDR3, the DNA is TGTGCCAGCTCGGGGACTACCCTAGCCAAAAACATTCAGTACTTC. Its protein product is CASSGTTLAKNIQYF.

The genes are TRBV27 and TRBJ2-7; D perhaps matches TRBD1 (6 bases). The V end lost 6 bases, the J end lost 3 bases, and 27 bases lay between the germline ends. Per the germline V gene, CDR1 is MNHEY and CDR2 is SMNVEV (reference sequence). The CDR3 spans 18 residues. This chain's CDR3 is CASRFLESPAGDLYEQYF. The CDR3 bases are TGTGCCAGCAGATTCCTTGAGAGTCCGGCAGGGGACCTCTACGAGCAGTACTTC.

The rearrangement links TRBV28 to TRBJ1-5, with 7 positions matching TRBD1. The CDR3 is 14 amino acids. V gave up 10 bases and J gave up 0 bases; unmatched junction bases: 6. Per the germline V gene, CDR1 is MDHEN and CDR2 is SYDVKM. The CDR3 sequence is CATSYRGSNQPQHF. CDR3 nucleotides: TGTGCCACCTCATACAGGGGTAGCAATCAGCCCCAGCATTTT.

The V call is TRBV28, the J call TRBJ1-4; D might be TRBD1 (5 bases). The ends were cut back, 1 base at V and 5 bases at J, with 8 bases in the middle. This CDR3 region has 14 residues. CDR1 and CDR2 (germline): MDHEN, SYDVKM. The CDR3 DNA reads as TGTGCCAGCAGTTTATATACAGGAAATGAAAAACTGTTTTTT. It codes for CASSLYTGNEKLFF.

The V and J genes are TRBV30 and TRBJ1-1, with 9 bases aligning to TRBD1. The V gene end was trimmed by 0 bases and the J gene end by 3 bases; junction bases not matched to a gene: 8. This CDR3 has 16 amino acids. Per germline, CDR1 GTSNPN and CDR2 SVGIG (reference sequence). The CDR3 DNA reads as TGTGCCTGGAGTGTCTACAGGGGGCGGTTGGACACTGAAGCTTTCTTT. Amino acids: CAWSVYRGRLDTEAFF.

This CDR3 reads CASSPPGGIRQETQYF. CDR3 bases: TGTGCCAGCAGCCCCCCCGGGGGGATCAGACAAGAGACCCAGTACTTC. This chain uses TRBV7-8 with TRBJ2-5, with 7 positions matching TRBD2. Germline V gives CDR1 SGHVS, CDR2 FQNEAQ. V was pared by 5 bases and J by 2 bases, with 11 bases of the junction left unmatched. The CDR3 is 16 amino acids.

The genes are TRBV2 and TRBJ2-3, with TRBD1 matching over 8 bases. CDR1 SNHLY and CDR2 FYNNEI come from the germline V gene. With 7 bases clipped from V and 0 bases from J, the junction kept 9 bases outside the gene matches. This CDR3 is 16 amino acids long. CDR3 residues: CASTILDRESTDTQYF. The CDR3, as DNA: TGTGCCAGCACCATACTGGACAGGGAAAGCACAGATACGCAGTATTTT.

The V and J genes are TRBV12-5 and TRBJ2-7; D might be TRBD1 (6 bases). There are 14 residues in the CDR3. Germline assignment: CDR1 LGHNT and CDR2 FRNRAP. Deletions cut 5 bases from V and 1 base from J, with 12 bases between. As DNA, the CDR3 is TGTGCTAGTGGTCCGGGACACCCATCCTACGAGCAGTACTTC. Translation: CASGPGHPSYEQYF. The full variable domain, its missing parts supplied by reference TRBV12-5 and TRBJ2-7, is DARVTQTPRHKVTEMGQEVTMRCQPILGHNTVFWYRQTMMQGLELLAYFRNRAPLDDSGMPKDRFSAEMPDATLATLKIQPSEPRDSAVYFCASGPGHPSYEQYFGPGTRLTVT.

This clone was counted between two and nine times. The CDR3 bases are TGTGCCATCAGTGAGTCTTTACAGAATAGCAATCAGCCCCAGCATTTT. As protein: CAISESLQNSNQPQHF. The chain uses TRBV10-3 and TRBJ1-5; D is undetermined. Trimming pared 0 bases from V and 0 bases from J, leaving 9 bases between. Germline assignment: CDR1 ENHRY and CDR2 SYGVKD. The CDR3 extends over 16 amino acids.

The chain employs TRBV10-1 and TRBJ2-3; 7 bases agree with TRBD2. Trimming took 10 bases from V and 0 from J; bases not matched to a gene: 7. There are 14 residues in the CDR3. Germline V gene sequence: CDR1 WNHNN, CDR2 SYGVQD (reference sequence). The DNA for the CDR3 is TGCGCCACCCGGCCTAGCGGCAGCACAGATACGCAGTATTTT. It yields the protein CATRPSGSTDTQYF.

The chain joins TRBV7-9 to TRBJ1-2; no clear D. CDR3 length: 12 amino acids. The germline V gene has CDR1 SEHNR and CDR2 FQNEAQ (reference sequence). V was trimmed by 3 bases and J by 6 bases, leaving 8 bases between them. The DNA for the CDR3 is TGTGCCAGCAGCTTCGACTCCCATGGCTACACCTTC. This codes for CASSFDSHGYTF.